This T cell receptor (beta chain) was documented in a study of glioma-infiltrating T cells. TCR alpha and beta CDR3 regions were amplified from RNA using iRepertoire nested multiplex PCR. TCRdb recomputed calls from the multiplex PCR reads with MiXCR, one row per CDR3 protein. The table shows a few hundred thousand distinct CDR3 sequences, with 41% occurring only once. The sample holds one count of this clonotype. Its specificity is not known. Study-wide findings and caveats: A blood CDR3 motif signature was depleted in highly divergent patients.

The V gene lost 3 bases and the J gene lost 5 bases, with 7 bases spanning the gap. CDR1 is SGHTA and CDR2 is FQGNSA in the germline V gene. This CDR3 contains 12 residues. The sequence came from a human donor with low-grade glioma or glioblastoma, undergoing nonglioma brain surgery, or in good health (not recorded which). Sequencing was done on a sample of glioma tissue, nonneoplastic brain tissue, or PBMCs (not recorded which). J is TRBJ2-5 and V is TRBV7-2, with D unresolved. DNA for the CDR3: TGTGCCAGCAGCTTCTCGCTTGAGACCCAGTACTTC. It yields the protein CASSFSLETQYF.